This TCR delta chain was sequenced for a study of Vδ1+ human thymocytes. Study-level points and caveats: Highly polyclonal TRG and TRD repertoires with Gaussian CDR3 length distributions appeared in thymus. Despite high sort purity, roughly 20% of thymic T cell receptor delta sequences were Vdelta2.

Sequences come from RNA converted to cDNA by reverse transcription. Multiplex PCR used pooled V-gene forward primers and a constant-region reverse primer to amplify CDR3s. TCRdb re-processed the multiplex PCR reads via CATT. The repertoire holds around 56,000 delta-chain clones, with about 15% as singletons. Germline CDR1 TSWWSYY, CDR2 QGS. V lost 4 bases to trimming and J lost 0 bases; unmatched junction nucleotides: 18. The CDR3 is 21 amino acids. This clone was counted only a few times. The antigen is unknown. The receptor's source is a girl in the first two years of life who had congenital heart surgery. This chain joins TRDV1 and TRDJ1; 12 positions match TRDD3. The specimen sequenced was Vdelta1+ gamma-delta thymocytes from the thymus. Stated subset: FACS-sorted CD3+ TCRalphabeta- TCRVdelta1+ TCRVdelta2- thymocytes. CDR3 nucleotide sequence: TGTGCTCTTGGGGCTGACACTGGGGGATACTTTGAGATTTGGTACACCGATAAACTCATCTTT. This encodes CALGADTGGYFEIWYTDKLIF.